This TCR beta chain was sequenced for a study of cytotoxic CD8 clonotypes in ibrutinib-treated CLL. This clone has just one count. CDR3 length equals 16 residues. Germline V gives CDR1 LNHDA, CDR2 SQIVND (reference sequence). Trimming removed 1 base from V and 2 bases from J; junction bases left unmatched: 3. Here immunoSEQ multiplex PCR was the method, and the copy in TCRdb shows in-frame clones only, minus some. The sample lists about 160,000 clones; nearly 90% were seen once. The chain recombines TRBV19 with TRBJ2-5, with TRBD1 matching over 11 bases. Sample: PBMCs, taken at disease progression, from a patient treated with ibrutinib. This receptor was taken from a human donor with chronic lymphocytic leukemia. DNA for the CDR3: TGTGCCAGTAGTATAGGAGGGACAGGGGGGCAAGAGACCCAGTACTTC. Protein: CASSIGGTGGQETQYF.